This T cell receptor beta chain was found in a study of Ad26.COV2.S vaccination and SARS-CoV-2 variants. Study in general: Trial arm assignment for the donor was COV1001 Ad26.COV2.S.

Germline loops: CDR1 SGHNT, CDR2 YENEEA. This CDR3 is built from 13 residues. Trimming pared 5 bases from V and 2 bases from J, leaving 7 bases between. Produced via immunoSEQ multiplex PCR; TCRdb's table is partial and in-frame only. This table has some 300,000 clones, approximately 86% appearing once. Points on this clone: The antigen is undetermined.

The sample's treatment: some 19 received Ad26.COV2.S at low or high dose, single or two shots; about five received placebo; per-sample allocation not given. After the first vaccine or placebo injection, samples were drawn on day 63. Study-wide points: Participants in the vaccine arm had higher spike-specific TCR breadth; placebo recipients had lower. Possibly, TCR breadth and depth analyses underestimated total T cell responses. Reportedly, spike-specific CD8+ and CD4+ T cell responses achieved substantial breadth once vaccination had taken place.

Sequenced here: peripheral blood, sampled in a trial of Ad26.COV2.S vaccine versus placebo. This rearrangement joins TRBV11-3 to TRBJ2-1; possibly TRBD1 or TRBD2 for D (5 bases each). The TCR sequence derives from a person between 18 and 65 years old who received the Ad26.COV2.S COVID-19 vaccine or a placebo. CDR3 DNA sequence: TGTGCCAGCAGCCCGGGACCCTACAATGAGCAGTTCTTC. Encoded protein: CASSPGPYNEQFF.